Presented here are 21 T cell receptor beta chains from one specimen sequenced in a study of T cell repertoires in cytomegalovirus infection. TCRdb re-called the reads through MiXCR, storing one row per CDR3 protein. The repertoire consists of around 100,000 distinct CDR3 sequences, with roughly 40% occurring once and the leading ten covering 74%. No antigen has been assigned to these receptors. This material consisted of CD8+ T cells from cultured PBMCs, taken from culture after CMV antigen stimulation. The receptors originated from a human donor in good health (CMV status not recorded). Some clones in this sample may be carry-over from other donors' samples.

This clonotype was observed a handful of times. V gene TRBV10-3 combines with J gene TRBJ2-2; 9 nucleotides match TRBD1. Germline V gene lookup returns CDR1 ENHRY and CDR2 SYGVKD. V shed 3 bases, J shed 3 bases, and the junction held 5 bases outside the gene matches. This CDR3 is built from 16 residues. As DNA, the CDR3 is TGTGCCATCAGTGACTGGGACAGGGAATACACCGGGGAGCTGTTTTTT. Residues: CAISDWDREYTGELFF.

The sample holds a few counts of this clonotype. The chain is built from TRBV7-8 and TRBJ2-1; 12 bases align to TRBD2. The germline gives CDR1 SGHVS, CDR2 FQNEAQ. V dropped 0 bases and J dropped 0; count of bases not matched to a gene: 3. This CDR3 is 18 amino acids long. CDR3 protein: CASSLATSGGISYNEQFF. The DNA of the CDR3 is TGTGCCAGCAGCTTAGCAACTAGCGGGGGGATCTCCTACAATGAGCAGTTCTTC.

CDR3 in amino acids: CAISDGLAGVGQFF. CDR3 sequence (DNA): TGTGCCATCAGTGATGGGCTAGCGGGGGTTGGGCAGTTCTTC. The chain couples TRBV10-3 to TRBJ2-1; the match to TRBD2 covers 10 bases. In germline, CDR1 is ENHRY, CDR2 SYGVKD. This CDR3 comprises 14 residues. The V and J ends lost 3 bases and 12 bases, in that order; junction bases with no gene match: 8.

This clonotype was seen a few times. CDR3: CASSPGLAGAPNTGELFF. In nucleotides, the CDR3 is TGCGCCAGCAGCCCGGGACTAGCGGGGGCTCCGAACACCGGGGAGCTGTTTTTT. The V and J genes are TRBV4-1 and TRBJ2-2; 14 bases match TRBD2. The V segment lost 4 bases and the J segment 0 bases; nucleotides outside the gene matches: 4. CDR3 length equals 18 residues. CDR1 MGHRA and CDR2 YSYEKL come from the germline V gene.

The rearrangement joins TRBV27 to TRBJ1-5, with TRBD1 matching 7 bases. Germline V lookup: CDR1 MNHEY, CDR2 SMNVEV (reference sequence). V was clipped by 2 bases and J by 3 bases; unmatched bases: 4. The length of the CDR3 is 15 residues. The CDR3 DNA is TGTGCCAGCAGTTTACAGACAGGGTCCAATCAGCCCCAGCATTTT. This gives the protein CASSLQTGSNQPQHF.

This clonotype has at least ten counts. The V and J genes are TRBV20-1 and TRBJ1-3; unclear D gene. From germline, CDR1 is DFQATT and CDR2 SNEGSKA (reference sequence). The V and J ends lost 3 bases and 7 bases respectively, with 28 bases between them. The CDR3 sequence is 18 residues long. This chain's CDR3 is CSASASFRGLKEENTIYF. Written as DNA, the CDR3 is TGCAGTGCTAGTGCATCTTTCCGGGGTCTAAAAGAGGAGAACACCATATATTTT.

V gene TRBV19 combines with J gene TRBJ2-2; 7 positions agree with TRBD2. CDR3 size: 18 residues. Germline CDR1 LNHDA, CDR2 SQIVND (reference sequence). V trimming: 5 bases; J trimming: 1 base; junction bases outside the gene matches: 13. The CDR3 loop is CASSVPPGAGVNTGELFF. The CDR3 DNA sequence: TGTGCCAGTAGTGTCCCCCCTGGGGCGGGGGTGAACACCGGGGAGCTGTTTTTT.

The V gene is TRBV10-3, the J gene TRBJ1-3, with D uncertain. Trimming pared 6 bases from V and 2 bases from J, leaving 8 bases between. This CDR3 region has 13 residues. Germline-derived CDR1 and CDR2 are ENHRY and SYGVKD. CDR3 amino acids: CAIRQHTGNTIYF. Here the CDR3 DNA reads TGTGCCATCAGACAACACACTGGAAACACCATATATTTT.

This rearrangement joins TRBV19 to TRBJ1-5; D is unresolved. Germline values: CDR1 LNHDA, CDR2 SQIVND (reference sequence). The V end lost 7 bases, the J end lost 0 bases, and 19 bases lay between the germline ends. The CDR3 runs to 17 residues. The CDR3 DNA sequence: TGTGCCAGTATCGCGGACCATAGAGAACTTAGCAATCAGCCCCAGCATTTT. Encoded protein: CASIADHRELSNQPQHF.

This chain links TRBV4-1 with TRBJ2-5; weak D call: TRBD1 (6 bases). There are 14 residues in the CDR3. Germline CDR1 is MGHRA and CDR2 is YSYEKL. V was pared by 3 bases and J by 7 bases, with 15 bases between. The CDR3: CASSQGPLGGTQYF. DNA of the CDR3: TGCGCCAGCAGCCAGGGACCCCTAGGGGGGACCCAGTACTTC.

The V call is TRBV28, the J call TRBJ2-7; the D gene could be TRBD1 or TRBD2 (6 bases each). Germline V gives CDR1 MDHEN, CDR2 SYDVKM. The V and J ends lost 6 bases and 5 bases respectively, with 14 bases between them. The CDR3 contains 13 residues. The CDR3 region has the DNA TGTGCCAGCAGCCCCGGAGGGGGGAACGAGCAGTACTTC. Translated: CASSPGGGNEQYF.

The chain joins TRBV12-3 or TRBV12-4 to TRBJ1-5; TRBD1 is a possible D gene (6 bases). This CDR3 has 16 residues. V was pared by 1 base and J by 0 bases, with 10 bases between. The CDR3 protein is CASSLGTADSNQPQHF. The CDR3 DNA follows: TGTGCCAGCAGTTTAGGGACAGCCGATAGCAATCAGCCCCAGCATTTT.

This clonotype was counted between two and nine times. The CDR3 sequence: CASSLWGSTDTQYF. The CDR3 DNA reads TGTGCCAGCAGTTTATGGGGGAGCACAGATACGCAGTATTTT. The chain is built from TRBV12-3 or TRBV12-4 and TRBJ2-3; either TRBD1 or TRBD2 may fit D (5 bases each). The CDR3 consists of 14 residues. Trimming stripped 2 bases from V and 0 bases from J, with 6 bases between.

This clonotype has just a few counts. The genes are TRBV4-1 and TRBJ2-7, with D perhaps matching TRBD1 (5 bases). CDR1 is MGHRA, CDR2 YSYEKL, per germline. This CDR3 comprises 13 residues. V shed 0 bases and J shed 6 bases, with 9 bases lying between them. CDR3 in DNA: TGCGCCAGCAGCCAAGAATTGGGGCGCGAGCAGTACTTC. Translation: CASSQELGREQYF.

Points on this clonotype: The junction and the germline gene differ at one end; a read error may be behind it. V and J are TRBV4-1 and TRBJ1-6; D is perhaps TRBD1 (5 bases). Germline V CDR1 and CDR2: MGHRA, YSYEKL. The CDR3 has 18 amino acids. CDR3: CASSQVLLVDSLNSPLHF. The CDR3 coding sequence is TGTGCCAGCAGCCAAGTTCTATTGGTTGACAGCTTGAATTCACCCCTCCACTTT.

V usage is TRBV6-5 and J usage is TRBJ1-1; TRBD1 matches at 7 bases. There are 16 residues in the CDR3. The V segment lost 7 bases and the J segment 3 bases; nucleotides outside the gene matches: 14. The germline gives CDR1 MNHEY, CDR2 SVGAGI. The CDR3 spells CASNHRQGRKDTEAFF. CDR3 nucleotides: TGTGCCAGCAACCACAGACAGGGCAGAAAGGACACTGAAGCTTTCTTT.

The gene calls are TRBV19 and TRBJ1-1; D is unresolved. Trimming took off 3 bases at V and 5 bases at J, with 10 bases between the two ends. The CDR3 length is 13 residues. Looked up from germline, CDR1 is LNHDA and CDR2 is SQIVND (reference sequence). CDR3 coding DNA: TGTGCCAGTAGTATGTCCGGGTCGACTGAAGCTTTCTTT. Residues: CASSMSGSTEAFF.

The V gene is TRBV11-2, the J gene TRBJ1-2; possibly TRBD1 for D (5 bases). V shed 5 bases and J shed 4 bases, with 14 bases lying between them. The CDR3 has 14 amino acids. From germline, CDR1 is SGHAT and CDR2 FQNNGV. The CDR3 nucleotides are TGTGCCAGCAGCCTAGGAGGGGTCGGCTATGGCTACACCTTC. The encoded protein is CASSLGGVGYGYTF.

CDR3 amino acids: CASSPGLAGGQYQETQYF. The CDR3 region has the DNA TGTGCCAGCAGCCCCGGACTAGCGGGGGGCCAGTACCAAGAGACCCAGTACTTC. The gene calls are TRBV7-9 and TRBJ2-5, with 14 bases lining up with TRBD2. V shed 5 bases and J 0 bases; nucleotides not matched to a gene: 8. The V gene's germline CDR1 is SEHNR and CDR2 FQNEAQ (reference sequence). CDR3 length: 18 amino acids. Full variable domain (missing parts from reference TRBV7-9 and TRBJ2-5): DTGVSQNPRHKITKRGQNVTFRCDPISEHNRLYWYRQTLGQGPEFLTYFQNEAQLEKSRLLSDRFSAERPKGSFSTLEIQRTEQGDSAMYLCASSPGLAGGQYQETQYFGPGTRLLVL.

V and J are TRBV7-2 and TRBJ2-7; D remains unclear. The CDR3 sequence is 15 residues long. CDR1 is SGHTA and CDR2 is FQGNSA in the germline V gene. Trimming shortened V by 5 bases and J by 4 bases, and 18 bases separated the two germline ends. The CDR3 region has the DNA TGTGCCAGCAGCCAAACCGACTGGGGTGGTTACGAGCAGTACTTC. This translates into CASSQTDWGGYEQYF.

V is TRBV2 and J is TRBJ2-7, with D maybe TRBD1 (8 bases). Germline V CDR1 and CDR2: SNHLY, FYNNEI. The CDR3 extends over 15 amino acids. V was pared by 5 bases and J by 2 bases, with 16 bases between. CDR3 nucleotides: TGTGCCAGCAGTCATGGACAGGGAGGGACCTACGAGCAGTACTTC. It encodes CASSHGQGGTYEQYF.